Each of the 18 T cell receptor beta chains below was sequenced from the same sample in a study of early T cells in non-severe SARS-CoV-2 infection. TCRdb used MiXCR to reprocess the 5' RACE reads, holding one entry per CDR3 protein. The data contain about 25,000 distinct CDR3 sequences, about 4% of them singletons. The specimen was whole blood. The source is an adult who was a healthcare worker with PCR-confirmed SARS-CoV-2 infection or an uninfected control (not recorded which).

This clonotype has only a few counts. V is TRBV5-6 and J is TRBJ2-6; D remains ambiguous. In germline, CDR1 is SGHDT, CDR2 YYEEEE. V lost 0 bases, J lost 3 bases, and 13 bases lay in between. The length of the CDR3 is 17 residues. The CDR3 loop is CASSLVREMFGANVLTF. DNA for the CDR3: TGTGCCAGCAGCTTGGTTAGGGAAATGTTTGGGGCCAACGTCCTGACTTTC. Based on the CDR3 plus reference TRBV5-6 and TRBJ2-6, the full variable domain is DAGVTQSPTHLIKTRGQQVTLRCSPKSGHDTVSWYQQALGQGPQFIFQYYEEEERQRGNFPDRFSGHQFPNYSSELNVNALLLGDSALYLCASSLVREMFGANVLTFGAGSRLTVL.

This clonotype was picked up many times. This chain uses TRBV12-3 or TRBV12-4 with TRBJ2-1; D perhaps matches TRBD1 (5 bases). This CDR3 has 12 residues. Trimming removed 2 bases at V and 16 bases at J, with 15 bases between. The CDR3 loop reads CASSLYAGRVFF. The CDR3 region has the DNA TGTGCCAGCAGTTTATATGCAGGGCGAGTTTTCTTC.

In its sample, this clonotype was seen many times. The chain couples TRBV25-1 to TRBJ2-1; D is uncertain. Trimming removed 5 bases at V and 5 bases at J, with 10 bases between. Germline-derived CDR1 and CDR2 are MGHDK and SYGVNS. This CDR3 spans 13 amino acids. CDR3 nucleotide sequence: TGTGCCAGCAGTAATAGCCCCAACAATGAGCAGTTCTTC. Its translation is CASSNSPNNEQFF.

This clonotype was counted at least ten times. This chain uses TRBV7-8 with TRBJ2-3; 15 bases agree with TRBD2. J gave up 4 bases and V 3 bases, and 2 bases lay outside the gene matches. Germline CDR1 and CDR2: SGHVS and FQNEAQ. This CDR3 spans 16 amino acids. The CDR3 sequence is CASSLRTSGRADTQYF. The CDR3 DNA is TGTGCCAGCAGCTTGAGGACTAGCGGGAGGGCAGATACGCAGTATTTT. Combining the CDR3 with reference TRBV7-8 and TRBJ2-3 gives the whole variable domain GAGVSQSPRYKVAKRGQDVALRCDPISGHVSLFWYQQALGQGPEFLTYFQNEAQLDKSGLPSDRFFAERPEGSVSTLKIQRTQQEDSAVYLCASSLRTSGRADTQYFGPGTRLTVL.

This clonotype occurred a few times. This rearrangement joins TRBV7-9 to TRBJ2-5, with 9 bases identical to TRBD2. V lost 4 bases and J lost 5; bases outside the gene matches: 2. The CDR3 has 13 amino acids. Germline CDR1 is SEHNR and CDR2 is FQNEAQ (reference sequence). CDR3 nucleotides: TGTGCCAGCAGCTGGACTAGCGACGAGACCCAGTACTTC. It encodes CASSWTSDETQYF.

The chain employs TRBV15 and TRBJ2-7; the D call may be TRBD1 or TRBD2 (6 bases each). The germline V gene has CDR1 LNHNV and CDR2 YYDKDF (reference sequence). CDR3 length equals 13 residues. The germline V and J ends were trimmed by 2 bases and 6 bases, with 11 bases remaining between them. CDR3 in DNA: TGTGCCACCAGCAGAAATAGGGGGGTCGAGCAGTACTTC. It codes for CATSRNRGVEQYF.

This clonotype was counted ten times or more. V usage is TRBV7-9 and J usage is TRBJ2-1; D possibly corresponds to TRBD1 (6 bases). The CDR3 contains 14 residues. The V gene lost 2 bases and the J gene lost 2 bases, with 7 bases spanning the gap. CDR1 is SEHNR and CDR2 is FQNEAQ in the germline V gene (reference sequence). The CDR3 sequence is CASSLQGTYNEQFF. CDR3 coding DNA: TGTGCCAGCAGCTTACAGGGGACCTACAATGAGCAGTTCTTC.

This clonotype was observed at least ten times. The V and J genes are TRBV5-1 and TRBJ2-7, with a possible D match to TRBD1 (5 bases). Germline values: CDR1 SGHRS, CDR2 YFSETQ. This CDR3 is 14 amino acids long. Between the trimmed V and J ends, which lost 2 bases and 3 bases, there was a span of 12 bases. This CDR3 is CASSLTGLNYEQYF. DNA of the CDR3: TGCGCCAGCAGCTTAACAGGCTTAAACTACGAGCAGTACTTC. Combining the CDR3 with reference TRBV5-1 and TRBJ2-7 gives the whole variable domain KAGVTQTPRYLIKTRGQQVTLSCSPISGHRSVSWYQQTPGQGLQFLFEYFSETQRNKGNFPGRFSGRQFSNSRSEMNVSTLELGDSALYLCASSLTGLNYEQYFGPGTRLTVT.

This clonotype was recorded a few times. CDR3 nucleotides: TGCAGCGTCCTTTCTCTTCTCTCCGGGACAGGGGACGGCTACACCTTC. Its protein is CSVLSLLSGTGDGYTF. The chain links TRBV29-1 to TRBJ1-2; 10 bases line up with TRBD1. Germline values: CDR1 SQVTM, CDR2 ANQGSEA. CDR3 length equals 16 residues. After removal of 6 bases from V and 8 bases from J, the junction contained 18 bases not matched to a gene.

In this sample, this clonotype turned up many times. Written as DNA, the CDR3 is TGTGCCACCAGTGGTACAGGCAATGAGCAGTTCTTC. It is translated as CATSGTGNEQFF. The chain combines TRBV24-1 with TRBJ2-1, with D possibly being TRBD1 (5 bases). The CDR3 consists of 12 residues. Germline CDR1 reads KGHDR; CDR2 reads SFDVKD. The V gene lost 5 bases and the J gene lost 6 bases, with 7 bases spanning the gap.

There are many counts of this clonotype. V is TRBV5-1 and J is TRBJ2-7, with 9 bases matching TRBD2. Germline assignment: CDR1 SGHRS and CDR2 YFSETQ. The CDR3 loop spans 15 amino acids. V lost 2 bases, J lost 5 bases, and 8 bases stayed unmatched. CDR3 sequence (DNA): TGCGCCAGCAGCTTATCGGGGACTAGCACGGACGAGCAGTACTTC. It codes for CASSLSGTSTDEQYF. Filled out from reference TRBV5-1 and TRBJ2-7, the complete variable domain reads KAGVTQTPRYLIKTRGQQVTLSCSPISGHRSVSWYQQTPGQGLQFLFEYFSETQRNKGNFPGRFSGRQFSNSRSEMNVSTLELGDSALYLCASSLSGTSTDEQYFGPGTRLTVT.

This clonotype was detected only a few times. The genes are TRBV24-1 and TRBJ2-1, with no clear D. The CDR3 covers 12 residues. Germline V gene sequence: CDR1 KGHDR, CDR2 SFDVKD. V lost 5 bases to trimming and J lost 12 bases, with 13 bases between them. The chain's CDR3 is CATSAGFIGQFF. The CDR3 DNA follows: TGTGCCACCAGTGCTGGGTTTATCGGGCAGTTCTTC.

The chain uses TRBV5-1 and TRBJ1-2, with 8 positions matching TRBD1. Germline CDR1 SGHRS, CDR2 YFSETQ. V was pared by 5 bases and J by 4 bases, with 7 bases of the junction left unmatched. This CDR3 contains 14 residues. The CDR3 protein is CASSPTGTGYGYTF. CDR3 DNA: TGCGCCAGCAGTCCGACCGGGACAGGCTATGGCTACACCTTC.

At least ten counts were recorded for this clonotype. This rearrangement joins TRBV14 to TRBJ2-3, with 8 bases identical to TRBD1. V was pared by 1 base and J by 4 bases, with 7 bases of the junction left unmatched. The germline V gene encodes CDR1 SGHDN and CDR2 FVKESK. CDR3 size: 16 residues. CDR3 region: CASSQGSRTGSDTQYF. DNA of the CDR3: TGTGCCAGCAGCCAAGGCTCTCGGACAGGGTCAGATACGCAGTATTTT.

This clonotype has a count of ten or more. The chain uses TRBV5-1 and TRBJ2-3, with 9 nucleotides matching TRBD2. This CDR3 is 14 amino acids long. Germline V gene lookup returns CDR1 SGHRS and CDR2 YFSETQ. V shed 5 bases and J 4 bases; nucleotides not matched to a gene: 5. The CDR3, as DNA: TGCGCCAGCAGAGTAGCGGGAGCCGCAGATACGCAGTATTTT. Translated: CASRVAGAADTQYF.

In this sample, this clonotype turned up many times. The chain links TRBV6-5 to TRBJ2-3, with TRBD2 matching over 8 bases. Germline V CDR1 and CDR2: MNHEY, SVGAGI. This CDR3 spans 17 amino acids. The ends lost 2 bases at V and 4 bases at J; junction bases unmatched: 11. CDR3 nucleotides: TGTGCCAGCAGTTACCGTTCTTTGGCGGGAGGTTCAGATACGCAGTATTTT. Translation gives CASSYRSLAGGSDTQYF.

This clonotype was seen ten or more times. The chain couples TRBV7-7 to TRBJ2-7, with D uncertain. Per germline, CDR1 SSHAT and CDR2 FNYEAQ (reference sequence). The CDR3 has 13 residues. V was cut by 6 bases and J by 2 bases, with 11 bases left in between. This CDR3 reads CASSPQQAYEQYF. CDR3 coding DNA: TGTGCCAGCAGTCCTCAGCAGGCCTACGAGCAGTACTTC.

This clonotype showed up many times. The chain employs TRBV27 and TRBJ1-6, with a weak D call TRBD1 (5 bases). V was cut by 3 bases and J by 10 bases, with 7 bases left in between. Per germline, CDR1 MNHEY and CDR2 SMNVEV (reference sequence). The CDR3 runs 12 residues. CDR3 region: CASSFGGSPLHF. The CDR3 DNA reads as TGTGCCAGCAGTTTTGGGGGATCACCCCTCCACTTT.